The 2 T cell receptor beta chains in this list originate from one sample, sequenced in a study of T cells in Graves' hyperthyroidism and ophthalmopathy. It was RNA transcripts that yielded the amplified TCR beta CDR3 regions. A set of HTBI primers served as the primers for a first-round RT-PCR of the TCR CDR3. TCRdb independently ran MiXCR on the multiplex PCR reads; one entry per CDR3 protein. Among around 300,000 distinct CDR3 sequences listed, roughly 15% were seen once. Sample: blood. The receptors come from a woman aged 40 to 55 with Graves' hyperthyroidism.

The table lists this clonotype with many counts. The rearrangement joins TRBV2 to TRBJ2-3, with D uncertain. Trimming left V 8 bases short and J 3 bases short, with 21 bases between. The CDR3 consists of 16 residues. CDR1 is SNHLY, CDR2 FYNNEI, per germline. CDR3 sequence reads: CASDTNFNRTTDTQYF. The DNA of the CDR3 is TGTGCCAGCGACACCAATTTTAATAGGACGACAGATACGCAGTATTTT.

This clonotype was picked up a small number of times. The chain carries TRBV29-1 and TRBJ2-3; TRBD2 matches at 7 bases. Per the germline V gene, CDR1 is SQVTM and CDR2 is ANQGSEA. J gave up 1 base and V 2 bases, and 12 bases lay outside the gene matches. The CDR3 spans 17 residues. For the CDR3, the DNA is TGCAGCGTTGAACCACAAGAGGGGAGCGGGGGCACAGATACGCAGTATTTT. Translation gives CSVEPQEGSGGTDTQYF.